The 11 T cell receptor beta chains in this list originate from one sample, sequenced in a study of blood T cell repertoires in COVID-19. TCRdb keeps only in-frame clones here, not all; method: immunoSEQ multiplex PCR. The sample carries roughly 30,000 clones, roughly 92% recorded once. The specimen sequenced was peripheral blood. Receptors originate from a man in his 60s with acute or convalescent COVID-19.

This rearrangement joins TRBV27 to TRBJ1-1; weak D call: TRBD1 (6 bases). Trimming removed 5 bases from V and 6 bases from J, with 10 bases in between. From germline, CDR1 is MNHEY and CDR2 SMNVEV (reference sequence). The CDR3 is made up of 12 amino acids. The CDR3 DNA reads as TGTGCCAGCAGTATAGGGGGACCTGAAGCTTTCTTT. Encoded protein: CASSIGGPEAFF.

J is TRBJ2-2 and V is TRBV9; 11 nucleotides align to TRBD2. CDR3 size: 16 residues. Germline V gives CDR1 SGDLS, CDR2 YYNGEE. V lost 4 bases and J lost 0; bases outside the gene matches: 2. This CDR3 reads CASSPLAGANTGELFF. The CDR3 DNA reads as TGTGCCAGCAGCCCACTAGCGGGAGCGAACACCGGGGAGCTGTTTTTT. Looking up the rest from reference TRBV9 and TRBJ2-2 gives the full variable domain: DSGVTQTPKHLITATGQRVTLRCSPRSGDLSVYWYQQSLDQGLQFLIQYYNGEERAKGNILERFSAQQFPDLHSELNLSSLELGDSALYFCASSPLAGANTGELFFGEGSRLTVL.

V gene TRBV6-5 combines with J gene TRBJ2-7; the match to TRBD1 covers 8 bases. Germline CDR1 MNHEY, CDR2 SVGAGI. The V segment lost 0 bases and the J segment 5 bases; nucleotides outside the gene matches: 9. The CDR3 extends over 16 amino acids. In DNA, the CDR3 is TGTGCCAGCAGTTACTCGTCCCTCAGGGGGCTCAACGAGCAGTACTTC. Encoded protein: CASSYSSLRGLNEQYF.

V is TRBV7-2 and J is TRBJ1-3; D is perhaps TRBD1 (5 bases). V was pared by 8 bases and J by 0 bases, with 11 bases between. This CDR3 contains 14 residues. Germline-derived CDR1 and CDR2 are SGHTA and FQGNSA. The CDR3 loop is CASGQGGSGNTIYF. Here the CDR3 DNA reads TGTGCCAGCGGTCAGGGTGGCTCTGGAAACACCATATATTTT.

V is TRBV5-1 and J is TRBJ2-5; tentative D call: TRBD2 (5 bases). Germline V gene sequence: CDR1 SGHRS, CDR2 YFSETQ. Between the trimmed V and J ends, which lost 0 bases and 5 bases, there was a span of 11 bases. CDR3 size: 14 residues. The CDR3 DNA follows: TGCGCCAGCAGCTTGGGGCGAGGAGGCGAGACCCAGTACTTC. Its translation: CASSLGRGGETQYF.

The chain joins TRBV12-3 or TRBV12-4 to TRBJ2-2; D gene unclear. V lost 2 bases to trimming and J lost 1 base, with 2 bases between them. The CDR3 sequence is 13 residues long. CDR3 DNA sequence: TGTGCCAGCAGTTTACGGAACACCGGGGAGCTGTTTTTT. It encodes CASSLRNTGELFF.

The J gene is TRBJ1-6, the V gene TRBV30; D might be TRBD1 (6 bases). The CDR3 spans 15 residues. V was shortened by 3 bases and J by 7 bases, with 16 bases between the two germline ends. CDR1 is GTSNPN and CDR2 is SVGIG in the germline V gene (reference sequence). CDR3 nucleotide sequence: TGTGCCTGGAGCAGAGGGGCAGGGGAGAATTCACCCCTCCACTTT. This encodes CAWSRGAGENSPLHF.

DNA of the CDR3: TGTGCCAGCAGCTATGAGGCGGCAACTAATGAAAAACTGTTTTTT. This translates into CASSYEAATNEKLFF. The chain uses TRBV5-8 and TRBJ1-4, with D uncertain. The germline gives CDR1 SGHTS, CDR2 YDEGEE. With 3 bases removed from V and 0 bases from J, the gap between germline ends came to 9 bases. The CDR3 runs 15 residues.

The genes are TRBV28 and TRBJ1-2, with 11 bases matching TRBD1. The CDR3 extends over 16 amino acids. With V trimmed by 5 bases and J by 6 bases, 11 bases remained unmatched. CDR1 is MDHEN and CDR2 is SYDVKM in the germline V gene. In nucleotides, the CDR3 is TGTGCCAGCAGTCTGGGACAGGGGGTGCGAGGAGATGGCTACACCTTC. It translates to CASSLGQGVRGDGYTF.

This chain uses TRBV29-1 with TRBJ2-1; 10 positions agree with TRBD2. Germline V gene data show CDR1 as SQVTM and CDR2 as ANQGSEA. The V and J ends lost 8 bases and 9 bases, in that order; junction bases with no gene match: 13. The CDR3 totals 14 residues. Here the CDR3 DNA reads TGCAGCTTTTTAGCGGGAGGTGCTTATAGTGAGCAGTTCTTC. This codes for CSFLAGGAYSEQFF.

This clone appeared a single time. This chain uses TRBV5-4 with TRBJ2-5; possibly TRBD2 for D (6 bases). Germline V CDR1 and CDR2: SGHNT, YYREEE (reference sequence). This CDR3 has 15 residues. Trimming shortened V by 2 bases and J by 1 base, and 12 bases separated the two germline ends. This CDR3 reads CASSLYRTTQETQYF. CDR3 sequence (DNA): TGTGCCAGCAGCTTATATAGGACTACCCAAGAGACCCAGTACTTC.